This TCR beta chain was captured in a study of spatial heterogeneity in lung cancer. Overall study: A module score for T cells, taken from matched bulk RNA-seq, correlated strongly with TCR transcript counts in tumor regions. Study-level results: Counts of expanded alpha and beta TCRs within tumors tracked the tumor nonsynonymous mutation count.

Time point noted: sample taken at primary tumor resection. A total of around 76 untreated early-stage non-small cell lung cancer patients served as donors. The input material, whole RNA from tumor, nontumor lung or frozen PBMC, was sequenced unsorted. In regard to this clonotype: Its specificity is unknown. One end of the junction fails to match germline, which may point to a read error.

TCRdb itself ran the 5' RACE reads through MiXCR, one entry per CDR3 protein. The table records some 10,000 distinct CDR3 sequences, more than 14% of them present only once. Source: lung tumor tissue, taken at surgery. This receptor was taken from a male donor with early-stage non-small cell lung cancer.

CDR3 nucleotides: TGTGCTAGCAGCTTATCCGGAAGCGGGAGGTCCGAGGCCCAGTACTTC. As protein: CASSLSGSGRSEAQYF. This chain joins TRBV7-7 and TRBJ2-5; 9 bases are a match to TRBD2. This CDR3 has 16 residues. Per germline, CDR1 SSHAT and CDR2 FNYEAQ (reference sequence). Using reference TRBV7-7 and TRBJ2-5 for the parts outside the CDR3, the full variable domain is GAGVSQSPRYKVTKRGQDVTLRCDPISSHATLYWYQQALGQGPEFLTYFNYEAQPDKSGLPSDRFSAERPEGSISTLTIQRTEQRDSAMYRCASSLSGSGRSEAQYFGPGTRLLVL.